In this sample, the clone carrying this T cell receptor beta chain turned up a few times. Original analysis: How many nucleated cells were present was estimated from reference gene primer amplification. Sequencing used immunoSEQ multiplex PCR; TCRdb keeps in-frame clones, though not all of them. Clone size and V and J calls were adopted from that table, with D and trimming inferred from the DNA. Of approximately 260,000 clones detected, 90% appear once; the ten largest clones hold around 1.9%. Seattle participants joined during active infection and were tracked over time. These data are taken from a study of blood T cell repertoires in COVID-19. Study details: In each case, the material was cDNA or gDNA derived from T cells, B-cell-depleted T cells, or PBMCs.

Germline V gene data show CDR1 as SGHRS and CDR2 as YFSETQ. Trimming removed 0 bases from V and 3 bases from J, with 15 bases in between. The CDR3 loop spans 16 amino acids. Source material: peripheral blood. This chain links TRBV5-1 with TRBJ2-5; D may be TRBD2 (6 bases). The TCR originated in a woman aged 60-70 years with COVID-19, enrolled during active disease. The CDR3 DNA is TGCGCCAGCAGCTTGGCCTTGGCGGGGCGCGAAGAGACCCAGTACTTC. This translates into CASSLALAGREETQYF.